These 19 T cell receptor beta chains share one sample of origin, sequenced in a study of T cell responses to AZD1222 COVID-19 vaccine. Data came from immunoSEQ multiplex PCR; TCRdb stores just in-frame clones and leaves some out. The table has 110,000 to 150,000 clones, over 85% seen once. The sequenced sample was peripheral blood, obtained on day 0 of MenACWY control vaccination. The receptors here all came from an adult in good health.

The chain carries TRBV5-6 and TRBJ1-2, with 7 bases fitting TRBD1. V lost 0 bases, J lost 8 bases, and 10 bases stayed unmatched. The CDR3 loop spans 15 amino acids. Germline V CDR1 and CDR2: SGHDT, YYEEEE. The CDR3 DNA reads as TGTGCCAGCAGCTTGGGGACAGGTAGTGTTTTCGGCTACACCTTC. Translated: CASSLGTGSVFGYTF.

The V gene is TRBV19, the J gene TRBJ1-4, with D maybe TRBD1 (6 bases). CDR1 and CDR2 from the germline V gene are LNHDA and SQIVND (reference sequence). The CDR3 is made up of 15 amino acids. V lost 3 bases, J lost 7 bases, and 15 bases lay in between. CDR3 nucleotides: TGTGCCAGTAGTATTTTCCCACAGGGCCGTGAAAAACTGTTTTTT. Residues: CASSIFPQGREKLFF. The full variable domain, completed using reference TRBV19 and TRBJ1-4, is DGGITQSPKYLFRKEGQNVTLSCEQNLNHDAMYWYRQDPGQGLRLIYYSQIVNDFQKGDIAEGYSVSREKKESFPLTVTSAQKNPTAFYLCASSIFPQGREKLFFGSGTQLSVL.

The chain combines TRBV12-3 or TRBV12-4 with TRBJ1-1; D is perhaps TRBD1 (5 bases). This CDR3 comprises 13 residues. Trimming removed 3 bases at V and 7 bases at J, with 12 bases between. CDR3 loop: CASSFTGVGEAFF. CDR3 sequence (DNA): TGTGCCAGCAGTTTTACGGGGGTTGGTGAAGCTTTCTTT.

The chain is built from TRBV27 and TRBJ1-6; no definite D call. The CDR3 length is 17 residues. Per the germline V gene, CDR1 is MNHEY and CDR2 is SMNVEV (reference sequence). Trimming shortened V by 2 bases and J by 10 bases, and 21 bases separated the two germline ends. CDR3 in amino acids: CASSLSQAWELRSPLHF. For the CDR3, the DNA is TGTGCCAGCAGTTTAAGTCAGGCCTGGGAATTGAGATCACCCCTCCACTTT.

This clone appeared a single time. The CDR3 spells CASSPGGAITDTQYF. The CDR3 DNA sequence: TGTGCCAGCAGCCCCGGGGGGGCGATCACAGATACGCAGTATTTT. V gene TRBV7-6 combines with J gene TRBJ2-3, with 8 bases that match TRBD2. V shed 5 bases and J 2 bases; nucleotides not matched to a gene: 6. Germline V gives CDR1 SGHVS, CDR2 FNYEAQ. The CDR3 loop spans 15 amino acids. The whole variable domain, remainder taken from reference TRBV7-6 and TRBJ2-3, is GAGVSQSPRYKVTKRGQDVALRCDPISGHVSLYWYRQALGQGPEFLTYFNYEAQQDKSGLPNDRFSAERPEGSISTLTIQRTEQRDSAMYRCASSPGGAITDTQYFGPGTRLTVL.

This clone has only one observation. V gene TRBV27 combines with J gene TRBJ1-2, with D tentatively TRBD1 (6 bases). Germline V lookup: CDR1 MNHEY, CDR2 SMNVEV (reference sequence). The V gene lost 5 bases and the J gene lost 4 bases, with 11 bases spanning the gap. The CDR3 runs to 13 residues. CDR3 amino acids: CASSRQDSYGYTF. In DNA form, the CDR3 reads TGTGCCAGCAGTCGACAGGATAGCTATGGCTACACCTTC.

This chain uses TRBV6-5 with TRBJ1-5; the D is unclear. V was cut by 6 bases and J by 6 bases, with 18 bases left in between. The germline V gene encodes CDR1 MNHEY and CDR2 SVGAGI. This CDR3 is built from 15 residues. CDR3 loop: CASSRRPGRGQPQHF. The CDR3 nucleotides are TGTGCCAGCAGCCGTAGGCCGGGTAGAGGTCAGCCCCAGCATTTT.

This chain joins TRBV6-5 and TRBJ1-3; TRBD1 agrees at 7 bases. The V gene end was trimmed by 10 bases and the J gene end by 2 bases; junction bases not matched to a gene: 8. The CDR3 has 14 residues. The germline V gene encodes CDR1 MNHEY and CDR2 SVGAGI. The CDR3 sequence: CATLRQGAGNTIYF. As DNA, the CDR3 is TGTGCCACCCTACGACAGGGAGCTGGAAACACCATATATTTT.

In nucleotides, the CDR3 is TGCGCCAGCAGCCCAGGGGCAGGTGCTAGCAATCAGCCCCAGCATTTT. This gives the protein CASSPGAGASNQPQHF. This sequence joins TRBV5-1 and TRBJ1-5; possibly TRBD1 for D (6 bases). Germline values: CDR1 SGHRS, CDR2 YFSETQ. V gave up 4 bases and J gave up 0 bases, with 14 bases separating them. The CDR3 runs to 16 residues.

This chain connects TRBV30 to TRBJ2-1; D is perhaps TRBD2 (6 bases). There are 14 residues in the CDR3. V dropped 3 bases and J dropped 5 bases, with 14 bases sitting between them. Germline CDR1 is GTSNPN and CDR2 is SVGIG (reference sequence). The CDR3 sequence is CAWSRGASDNEQFF. CDR3 bases: TGTGCCTGGAGCCGGGGTGCTAGCGACAATGAGCAGTTCTTC.

V is TRBV19 and J is TRBJ1-1, with TRBD1 as a possible D gene (6 bases). The CDR3 is made up of 13 amino acids. V was shortened by 8 bases and J by 8 bases, with 18 bases between the two germline ends. Germline V CDR1 and CDR2: LNHDA, SQIVND (reference sequence). CDR3 DNA sequence: TGTGCCAGTTCAACCGGACGGGGGCCAGAAGCTTTCTTT. The encoded protein is CASSTGRGPEAFF.

The chain carries TRBV9 and TRBJ1-1; TRBD1 matches at 7 bases. Per germline, CDR1 SGDLS and CDR2 YYNGEE. This CDR3 is built from 15 residues. Germline trimming cut 4 bases from V and 7 bases from J; bases unmatched to any gene: 13. DNA for the CDR3: TGTGCCAGCAGCCCAGGGGGATCCTTATCGAGTGAAGCTTTCTTT. Its protein product is CASSPGGSLSSEAFF.

This chain joins TRBV20-1 and TRBJ2-1; D unresolved. Germline CDR1 DFQATT, CDR2 SNEGSKA (reference sequence). This CDR3 is 11 amino acids long. V lost 3 bases and J 9 bases, leaving 9 bases between the germline ends. The CDR3: CSARAPVEQFF. The CDR3 DNA reads as TGCAGTGCTAGGGCCCCTGTTGAGCAGTTCTTC.

This clone occurred once. The genes are TRBV6-5 and TRBJ1-5; D is possibly TRBD1 (5 bases). Germline CDR1 MNHEY, CDR2 SVGAGI. The ends were cut back, 3 bases at V and 9 bases at J, with 15 bases in the middle. CDR3 length: 14 residues. The CDR3 sequence is CASSYWQGGWPQHF. The CDR3 DNA sequence: TGTGCCAGCAGTTATTGGCAGGGCGGCTGGCCCCAGCATTTT.

The chain uses TRBV3-1 (or the pseudogene TRBV3-2) and TRBJ2-1; TRBD1 aligns across 9 bases. Germline-derived CDR1 and CDR2 are LGHDT and YNNKEL (reference sequence). The J segment lost 7 bases and the V segment lost 0 bases, leaving 7 bases of the junction unmatched. The CDR3 spans 16 residues. The CDR3 DNA sequence: TGTGCCAGCAGCCAAGATCTCGGGACAGGGTGGAATGAGCAGTTCTTC. This gives the protein CASSQDLGTGWNEQFF.

This sequence joins TRBV5-1 and TRBJ2-7, with 11 bases identical to TRBD1. Germline CDR1 SGHRS, CDR2 YFSETQ. This CDR3 is 15 amino acids long. Trimming took 0 bases from V and 5 from J; bases not matched to a gene: 4. CDR3 region: CASSLEWTGGNEQYF. The CDR3 bases are TGCGCCAGCAGCTTGGAATGGACAGGGGGCAACGAGCAGTACTTC.

The V call is TRBV7-8, the J call TRBJ1-1; D unresolved. V was pared by 1 base and J by 3 bases, with 12 bases between. In germline, CDR1 is SGHVS, CDR2 FQNEAQ. CDR3 length equals 15 residues. The CDR3 nucleotides read TGTGCCAGCAGCTTAGAATGGTCCCTAGACACTGAAGCTTTCTTT. Translating it yields CASSLEWSLDTEAFF.

The chain employs TRBV4-2 and TRBJ2-4; 11 bases match TRBD2. Trimming cost V 1 base and J 0 bases; bases outside gene matches: 11. The CDR3 loop spans 20 amino acids. Germline CDR1 is LGHNA and CDR2 is YNFKEQ. CDR3 in amino acids: CASSQGPRLLAGVAKNIQYF. DNA for the CDR3: TGTGCCAGCAGCCAAGGACCCCGTCTACTAGCGGGGGTAGCCAAAAACATTCAGTACTTC.

The chain couples TRBV10-3 to TRBJ1-2, with D hard to call. Germline-derived CDR1 and CDR2 are ENHRY and SYGVKD. Trimming took off 6 bases at V and 0 bases at J, with 14 bases between the two ends. The CDR3 has 15 amino acids. The CDR3 DNA follows: TGTGCCATCAGACCTGAAGGGTTAGCTAACTATGGCTACACCTTC. Its protein is CAIRPEGLANYGYTF.